The 3 T cell receptor beta chains below were found in one sample sequenced in a study of blood T cell repertoires in COVID-19. Sequencing used immunoSEQ multiplex PCR; TCRdb keeps in-frame clones, though not all of them. The repertoire holds roughly 130,000 clones, over 60% seen once, with about 15% in the top ten. The sequenced material came from peripheral blood. All receptors derive from a man in his fifties with acute or convalescent COVID-19.

The J gene is TRBJ1-3, the V gene TRBV5-6; a weak D match, TRBD1 (6 bases). Germline lookup yields CDR1 SGHDT and CDR2 YYEEEE. The CDR3 length is 15 residues. Trimming removed 4 bases from V and 0 bases from J, with 11 bases in between. CDR3 region: CASSGRDTSGNTIYF. CDR3 coding DNA: TGTGCCAGCAGCGGCCGGGACACCTCTGGAAACACCATATATTTT.

This chain uses TRBV5-1 with TRBJ2-7, with 9 positions matching TRBD2. The ends lost 0 bases at V and 2 bases at J; junction bases unmatched: 9. The CDR3 totals 17 residues. The germline V gene encodes CDR1 SGHRS and CDR2 YFSETQ. DNA of the CDR3: TGCGCCAGCAGCTTGGTTCTCGGTCTAGCGGGGACCTACGAGCAGTACTTC. This codes for CASSLVLGLAGTYEQYF.

This clone is deemed medium-sized. The chain links TRBV18 to TRBJ1-1; 7 bases fit TRBD1. The V segment lost 6 bases and the J segment 5 bases; nucleotides outside the gene matches: 6. This CDR3 is 13 amino acids long. CDR1 KGHSH and CDR2 LQKENI come from the germline V gene. In DNA, the CDR3 is TGTGCCAGCTCCTTGACAGGGAGGACTGAAGCTTTCTTT. Translating it yields CASSLTGRTEAFF. Together with reference TRBV18 and TRBJ1-1, the CDR3 gives the full variable domain: NAGVMQNPRHLVRRRGQEARLRCSPMKGHSHVYWYRQLPEEGLKFMVYLQKENIIDESGMPKERFSAEFPKEGPSILRIQQVVRGDSAAYFCASSLTGRTEAFFGQGTRLTVV.